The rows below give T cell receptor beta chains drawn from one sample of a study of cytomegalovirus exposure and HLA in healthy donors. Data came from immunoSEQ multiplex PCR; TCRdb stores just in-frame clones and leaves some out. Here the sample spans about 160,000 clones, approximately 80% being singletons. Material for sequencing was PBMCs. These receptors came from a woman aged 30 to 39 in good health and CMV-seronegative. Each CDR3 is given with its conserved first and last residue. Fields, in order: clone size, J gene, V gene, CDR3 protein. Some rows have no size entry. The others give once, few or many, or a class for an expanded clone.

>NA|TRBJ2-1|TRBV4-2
CASSQVGGSYNEQFF
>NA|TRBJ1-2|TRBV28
CASSPRDRVRNYGYTF
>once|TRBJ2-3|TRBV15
CATSRGTSFDTQYF
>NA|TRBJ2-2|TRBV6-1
CASSREQGVTGELFF
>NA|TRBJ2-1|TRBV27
CASSGGGEQFF
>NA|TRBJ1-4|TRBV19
CASSPKSREKLFF
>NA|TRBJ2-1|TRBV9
CASSPSGSSYNEQFF
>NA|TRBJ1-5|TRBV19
CASSPGRGALPSRNQPQHF
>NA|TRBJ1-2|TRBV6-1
CASSFTARPYGYTF
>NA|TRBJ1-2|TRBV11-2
CASSLDGGTGPYGYTF
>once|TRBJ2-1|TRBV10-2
CASTPAAGAPYNEQFF
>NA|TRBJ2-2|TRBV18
CASSPPRLAGDTGELFF
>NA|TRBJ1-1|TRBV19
CASSNYNRDLNTEAFF
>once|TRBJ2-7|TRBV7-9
CASSLSLAVSSYEQYF
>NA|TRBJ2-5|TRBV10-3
CAISGLAGNQETQYF
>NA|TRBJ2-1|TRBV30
CAWVGSGRNNEQFF
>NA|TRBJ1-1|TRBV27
CASSLSTGMEAFF
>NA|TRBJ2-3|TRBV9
CASSGSSGSTDTQYF
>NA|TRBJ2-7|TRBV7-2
CASTSRDISYEQYF
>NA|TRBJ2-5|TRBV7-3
CASSLSLTSGRETQYF
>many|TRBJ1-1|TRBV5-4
CASGTGQNTEAFF
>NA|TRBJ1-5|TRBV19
CASSIGQYSNQPQHF
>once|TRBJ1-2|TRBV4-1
CASSHQNWTGLYGYTF
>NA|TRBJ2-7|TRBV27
CASSPDRGWDEQYF
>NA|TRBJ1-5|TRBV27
CASSSLGGSYQPQHF
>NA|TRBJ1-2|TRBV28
CASSSHRGPYGYTF
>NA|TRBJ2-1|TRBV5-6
CASRGTRKGDEQFF